These 9 T cell receptor beta chains came from one sample sequenced in a study of control samples from healthy donors and cancer patients (dated by TCRdb to 2020 to 2022). Preparation of the library involved the immunoSEQ multiplex PCR assay. TCRdb's version of the immuneACCESS table is confined to in-frame rearrangements and falls short of the full clone set. An unresolved V gene accounts for under half of the shortfall where checked; the remainder is of unknown origin. The sample includes 150,000 or so clones, with around 90% observed a single time. The ten largest clones add up to under 9% of the sample. The sequenced sample consisted of blood. Every receptor here comes from a man between 18 and 29 years old in good health.

The V gene is TRBV7-9, the J gene TRBJ2-1, with 10 bases lining up with TRBD2. V shed 5 bases and J 8 bases; nucleotides not matched to a gene: 9. Germline-derived CDR1 and CDR2 are SEHNR and FQNEAQ (reference sequence). The CDR3 spans 15 residues. The CDR3 DNA reads as TGTGCCAGCAGCAGTTGGGGGACTAGCGACCATGAGCAGTTCTTC. Translating it yields CASSSWGTSDHEQFF.

The chain uses TRBV11-3 and TRBJ1-1; 10 nucleotides match TRBD1. Germline V CDR1 and CDR2: SGHNT, YENEEA. V was pared by 0 bases and J by 0 bases, with 13 bases of the junction left unmatched. The length of the CDR3 is 20 residues. For the CDR3, the DNA is TGTGCCAGCAGCTTAGAACCTTACGGGACAGGGGACCCTCTGAACACTGAAGCTTTCTTT. This translates into CASSLEPYGTGDPLNTEAFF.

This clone showed up many times. This chain links TRBV10-3 with TRBJ2-5, with TRBD2 identical over 10 bases. Trimming cost V 1 base and J 2 bases; bases outside gene matches: 7. The CDR3 length is 17 residues. Germline-derived CDR1 and CDR2 are ENHRY and SYGVKD. The CDR3 coding sequence is TGTGCCATCAGTGAGTTTCAGCGGGGGGGCGTACAAGAGACCCAGTACTTC. Amino acid sequence: CAISEFQRGGVQETQYF.

V is TRBV18 and J is TRBJ1-1; 7 bases are a match to TRBD1. The germline V gene has CDR1 KGHSH and CDR2 LQKENI. The CDR3 is 15 amino acids. Trimming cost V 2 bases and J 1 base; bases outside gene matches: 4. The CDR3 DNA follows: TGTGCCAGCTCACCAGGACAGGCAGCGAACACTGAAGCTTTCTTT. Translated: CASSPGQAANTEAFF.

The chain has TRBV25-1 and TRBJ2-2; a possible D gene is TRBD1 (5 bases). V was shortened by 9 bases and J by 1 base, with 9 bases between the two germline ends. Germline values: CDR1 MGHDK, CDR2 SYGVNS. This CDR3 region has 13 residues. CDR3 protein: CASRTRNTGELFF. CDR3 in DNA: TGTGCCAGTCGGACAAGGAACACCGGGGAGCTGTTTTTT. The full variable domain, with the rest looked up from reference TRBV25-1 and TRBJ2-2, is EADIYQTPRYLVIGTGKKITLECSQTMGHDKMYWYQQDPGMELHLIHYSYGVNSTEKGDLSSESTVSRIRTEHFPLTLESARPSHTSQYLCASRTRNTGELFFGEGSRLTVL.

This clone was seen just once. The V and J genes are TRBV19 and TRBJ1-1; 9 bases map to TRBD1. This CDR3 spans 14 amino acids. V trimming: 2 bases; J trimming: 8 bases; junction bases outside the gene matches: 6. Germline CDR1 is LNHDA and CDR2 is SQIVND (reference sequence). The CDR3 nucleotides are TGTGCCAGTAGTATAAACCTGGACAGGGGAGAAGCTTTCTTT. Its translation: CASSINLDRGEAFF.

This sequence joins TRBV27 and TRBJ1-6; a possible D gene is TRBD1 (5 bases). Looked up from germline, CDR1 is MNHEY and CDR2 is SMNVEV (reference sequence). V was cut by 5 bases and J by 10 bases, with 15 bases left in between. The CDR3 covers 14 residues. CDR3 nucleotide sequence: TGTGCCAGCAGTATGTACCAGGGCCTCTCACCCCTCCACTTT. It encodes CASSMYQGLSPLHF.

This clone was observed a single time. The chain employs TRBV10-3 and TRBJ2-6; D is ambiguous. Germline V gene data show CDR1 as ENHRY and CDR2 as SYGVKD. V gave up 6 bases and J gave up 0 bases, with 12 bases separating them. The CDR3 length is 16 residues. The CDR3 DNA reads TGTGCCATCAGGGACGACGGACGCTCTGGGGCCAACGTCCTGACTTTC. This gives the protein CAIRDDGRSGANVLTF.

This rearrangement joins TRBV29-1 to TRBJ1-4, with a possible D match to TRBD1 (6 bases). V was clipped by 7 bases and J by 10 bases, with 19 bases between them. CDR3 length: 13 amino acids. Germline CDR1 reads SQVTM; CDR2 reads ANQGSEA. The CDR3 region has the DNA TGCAGCGCCTGTATAACAGGGCAGGCAAAACTGTTTTTT. Translation: CSACITGQAKLFF. Complete variable domain (other parts from reference TRBV29-1 and TRBJ1-4): SAVISQKPSRDICQRGTSLTIQCQVDSQVTMMFWYRQQPGQSLTLIATANQGSEATYESGFVIDKFPISRPNLTFSTLTVSNMSPEDSSIYLCSACITGQAKLFFGSGTQLSVL.